This entry describes one TCR beta chain. Its antigen is still unknown. This entry is derived from a study of cytomegalovirus exposure and HLA in healthy donors. Study-wide results and limits: In a later analysis, most CMV-associated TCR beta chains appeared HLA-restricted.

A multiplex PCR was run with 60 Vbeta primers and 13 Jbeta primers. Data came from immunoSEQ multiplex PCR; TCRdb stores just in-frame clones and leaves some out. The table has approximately 91,000 clones, approximately 69% seen once. The germline V gene has CDR1 GTSNPN and CDR2 SVGIG (reference sequence). V lost 2 bases to trimming and J lost 4 bases; unmatched junction nucleotides: 6. The CDR3 has 15 amino acids. Sequenced material: PBMCs. The chain employs TRBV30 and TRBJ2-3, with 10 bases matching TRBD1. The TCR sequence derives from a female donor in good health and CMV-seronegative. CDR3: CAWSKIGQGADTQYF. The CDR3 nucleotides are TGTGCCTGGAGTAAAATTGGACAGGGGGCAGATACGCAGTATTTT.